This TCR beta chain came from a study of CD8 T cells in Susac syndrome (dated by TCRdb to between 2018 and 2021). Study-level background: Repertoire sequencing was used to test whether CD8+ T cell activation and differentiation in Susac syndrome was antigen driven. The study compared CD8+ T cell repertoire clonality among about a dozen healthy donors, around 14 Susac syndrome patients and some 16 multiple sclerosis patients. Study-wide conclusions, independent of this receptor: The study acknowledged that relatively few individuals were included in the TCR sequencing and HLA analysis.

RNA was extracted using the RNeasy kit, and about 0.45 to 1 ug of the RNA was reverse transcribed with random hexamers. The immunoSEQ multiplex PCR assay, covering 54 Vbeta and 13 Jbeta segments, was used to amplify TCR beta CDR3 regions. Bias from PCR amplification was corrected by using a synthetic template baseline for primer optimization and for computational correction. Per the authors' processing: Reads were annotated to V, D and J genes per IMGT and analyzed with immunoSEQ Analyzer, keeping only productive sequences. Clonality was computed as one minus Shannon entropy normalized by log2 of the number of productive unique sequences. Public and private clones were assessed among the 100 most prevalent clones of each patient and control. A clone was defined as Susac-specific if it was absent from the healthy and MS cohorts, from some 1,100 published viral clones and from other ImmuneACCESS disease sequences. TCRdb reanalyzed the raw reads on its own, using fastp at Q25 for trimming and MiXCR for clone calling, and kept in-frame beta chains. Rows are unified per CDR3 protein, each entry keeping the most common DNA and genes. Clone size and V and J calls follow TCRdb, not the original study. Present in this sample are approximately 130,000 distinct CDR3 sequences, about 90% of which were seen just once. The top ten constitute around 0.24% of the sample.

Note on this clonotype: Its antigen target is currently unknown. Nothing much larger sits one base from this clone, and base qualities are not available.

High-throughput TCR beta sequencing profiled peripheral blood CD8+ and CD4+ T cells from healthy donors, Susac syndrome patients and multiple sclerosis patients. Multiple sclerosis controls were treatment-naive patients with stable or active relapsing-remitting disease fulfilling revised McDonald criteria. Bulk CD8+ and CD4+ T cells were purified magnetically by negative isolation, whereas CD8+ TEMRA cells were enriched by FACS. Blood was drawn into EDTA tubes, processed within 24 hours, and PBMCs were isolated by density gradient centrifugation. PBMCs intended for TCR sequencing were cryopreserved in liquid nitrogen and thawed later in a water bath at 37 degrees C. A purity of at least 90% was achieved for sorted or isolated CD4+, CD8+ and CD8+ TEMRA cells. The germline V gene specifies SGDLS as CDR1 and YYNGEE as CDR2. The junction carries 4 bases between V and J, which are trimmed by 0 bases and 1 base respectively. The CDR3 holds 13 amino acids from the cysteine to the phenylalanine. This entry keeps only the CDR3 DNA: 39 bases, framed from base 1.

Sequenced sample: CD8+ T cells from PBMCs. This sequence was found in a human donor with multiple sclerosis. In this chain, TRBV9 is recombined with TRBJ1-1; the D gene cannot be named for sure. The nucleotide sequence reads TGTGCCAGCAGCGTAGGAGAGAACACTGAAGCTTTCTTT. Translated, it reads CASSVGENTEAFF.